This T cell receptor (beta chain) was recovered during a study of T cells in Graves' hyperthyroidism and ophthalmopathy (dated by TCRdb to between 2018 and 2021). In the study overall: Peripheral blood was collected at initial diagnosis, before any treatment. An independent validation cohort of some 18 hyperthyroidism patients and roughly 16 patients who later progressed to ophthalmopathy tested prospective prediction of ophthalmopathy. After blood sampling, hyperthyroidism patients were treated with methimazole at a starting dose of 30 mg daily, and ophthalmopathy patients were treated with high-dose intravenous methylprednisolone. To identify TCR V-J signatures that set the groups apart, the researchers used a discovery cohort of about a hundred patients, made up of 43 with Graves' ophthalmopathy and 57 with stable Graves' hyperthyroidism. The approximately 95 discovery patients were divided at random into training and test sets in a 7:3 ratio. In roughly six Graves' hyperthyroidism patients, the study also compared T-cell repertoires from thyroid tissue with T-cell repertoires from blood. The paper describes TCR Vbeta CDR3 sequencing of around 140 peripheral blood samples, made up of some 42 ophthalmopathy patients, roughly 80 hyperthyroidism patients and some 17 progressor patients. Overall study results and their limits: Most expanded thyroid clonotypes (frequency above 0.001) were also detected in blood, a finding suggesting that blood repertoires may reflect thyroid immune responses. In validation, progression to ophthalmopathy was predicted by the model with approximately 67% sensitivity and approximately 78% specificity, a median of about 6 months before onset. No statistical method was used to fix the sample size in advance, and group allocation was not hidden from the investigators. In cross-validation, a model built on a 13 V-J signature told ophthalmopathy apart from stable hyperthyroidism with approximately 90% sensitivity and roughly 81% specificity, and in testing the same model reached 80%/75%.

Amplification of TCR beta CDR3 regions was carried out from RNA transcripts. The TCR CDR3 was subjected to a first round of RT-PCR using the HTBI primer set and the Qiagen OneStep RT-PCR kit. A second multiplex PCR round built the libraries, followed by size selection and purification. Sequencing of the libraries was done on an Illumina HiSeq2000 using paired-end 100 bp reads. From the authors' description of their analysis: Raw data were processed with SOAPnuke, discarding reads with adapters, uncalled bases, mean Phred below 15, or no exact constant-primer or identifier match. COPE v1.2.5 was used to merge high-quality paired reads, and clonotypes were defined as unique nucleotide sequences. MiTCR v1.1 was used to align clonotypes to the IMGT TRBV, TRBD and TRBJ reference segments. The analysis was restricted to V-J combinations with a frequency above 0.0001, which together covered 99% to 99.2% of the repertoires. The TCS score was defined as the ratio of F50 (clonal expansion) to E x V (chaos), calculated using BLOSUM62-based TCRdist between CDR3 peptides within each V-J. Welch's t-statistics and random forest reduced 514 V-J features to under 15, which were used in a naive Bayes classifier (R e1071). TCRdb applied fastp at Q25 and MiXCR to the public reads, then kept only in-frame beta chains. Merged by CDR3 protein, the rows form single entries marked with the most common genes and DNA. The V and J calls follow TCRdb's processing rather than the paper's. Counted in this sample were 280,000 or so distinct CDR3 sequences; roughly 15% of them appeared once. The ten largest make up around 30% of the sample.

CDR1 SGHTA and CDR2 FQGNSA are derived from the germline V gene. The CDR3 starts with the cysteine, ends with the phenylalanine, and has 14 residues. Only CDR3 DNA is held: 42 bases, read in frame from base 1. V was cut back by 3 bases and J by 3 bases, leaving a gap of 11 bases between them. Regarding this clonotype: The target of this receptor is not known. No base-level quality is on record; no much larger clone is a single base apart.

Hyperthyroidism patients were newly diagnosed, had a disease duration of under 2 months, and were aged 18 to 65 years. Any patient with an uncontrolled infection, another autoimmune disease, pregnancy or lactation was excluded. Diagnoses relied on clinical symptoms, serum thyroxine and TRAb, thyroid ultrasound and orbital computed tomography. For progressor patients, blood was drawn at the first diagnosis of hyperthyroidism, before any ophthalmopathy symptoms had appeared. PBMCs were separated from roughly 10 ml of fresh peripheral blood using Ficoll-Paque density gradient centrifugation. Patients classed as progressors first received a Graves' hyperthyroidism diagnosis and then went on to develop ophthalmopathy during follow-up. Total RNA was extracted with Trizol reagent, and quality was checked on an Agilent 2100 Bioanalyzer.

This receptor was identified in a woman in her forties or fifties with Graves' hyperthyroidism that later progressed to Graves' ophthalmopathy. The sequencing sample was made of blood. The chain was built from TRBV7-2 and TRBJ1-1; a weak D assignment points to TRBD1 (5 bases agree). The sequence in DNA is TGTGCCAGCAGCTTCCGACGGGGGTACACTGAAGCTTTCTTT. Its protein product is CASSFRRGYTEAFF. Reference TRBV7-2 and TRBJ1-1 genes cover what lies past the CDR3, so the full variable domain is GAGVSQSPSNKVTEKGKDVELRCDPISGHTALYWYRQSLGQGLEFLIYFQGNSAPDKSGLPSDRFSAERTGGSVSTLTIQRTQQEDSAVYLCASSFRRGYTEAFFGQGTRLTVV.